This record concerns one T cell receptor beta chain sequence. The entry originates in a study of shared clonotypes between healthy human individuals. Execution of the assay was at deep level. Generated by immunoSEQ multiplex PCR, the TCRdb table keeps only in-frame clones and is missing some. The data show roughly 2 million clones, 85% to 95% seen once. The clonotype originates from a man aged 18 to 35 in good health. Sequenced sample: naive CD4+ T cells sorted from blood. Subset: CD45RA+ positively selected.

This CDR3 is CASSTPGYNEQFF. The CDR3 DNA reads as TGTGCCAGCAGTACCCCCGGGTACAATGAGCAGTTCTTC. This chain links TRBV6-5 with TRBJ2-1; D is ambiguous. The CDR3 is made up of 13 amino acids. Germline-derived CDR1 and CDR2 are MNHEY and SVGAGI. Deletions cut 5 bases from V and 4 bases from J, with 9 bases between.